The 5 T cell receptor beta chains listed next were all sequenced from one sample in a study of blood T cell repertoires in COVID-19. Sequencing used immunoSEQ multiplex PCR; TCRdb keeps in-frame clones, though not all of them. The sample includes about 230,000 clones, 86% of them seen just once. The sample taken for sequencing was PBMCs or T cells enriched from blood (not recorded which). The source of these receptors is a woman aged 50 to 60 in a cohort exposed to, infected with or recovered from COVID-19 (not recorded which).

The chain carries TRBV6-5 and TRBJ2-3, with D tentatively TRBD2 (7 bases). The CDR3 is 14 residues long. Trimming stripped 5 bases from V and 4 bases from J, with 13 bases between. The germline V gene encodes CDR1 MNHEY and CDR2 SVGAGI. Here the CDR3 DNA reads TGTGCCAGCAGTCCTTTGGGGGGGCCAGATACGCAGTATTTT. Amino acids: CASSPLGGPDTQYF.

The rearrangement uses TRBV7-9 and TRBJ1-3; the D is unclear. Trimming took off 3 bases at V and 7 bases at J, with 19 bases between the two ends. CDR3 length: 16 amino acids. Germline CDR1 and CDR2: SEHNR and FQNEAQ (reference sequence). CDR3 sequence: CASSFPPESNPNTIYF. DNA for the CDR3: TGTGCCAGCAGCTTTCCCCCAGAATCCAACCCCAACACCATATATTTT.

This clone was observed a single time. The chain's CDR3 is CASSITGINGDEQYF. The CDR3, as DNA: TGTGCCAGCAGCATTACGGGGATTAATGGCGACGAGCAGTACTTC. This chain uses TRBV2 with TRBJ2-7; D perhaps matches TRBD2 (5 bases). CDR3 length: 15 residues. The V end lost 6 bases, the J end lost 5 bases, and 20 bases lay between the germline ends. The V gene's germline CDR1 is SNHLY and CDR2 FYNNEI. The variable domain in full, completed from reference TRBV2 and TRBJ2-7, reads EPEVTQTPSHQVTQMGQEVILRCVPISNHLYFYWYRQILGQKVEFLVSFYNNEISEKSEIFDDQFSVERPDGSNFTLKIRSTKLEDSAMYFCASSITGINGDEQYFGPGTRLTVT.

This chain joins TRBV2 and TRBJ2-1, with TRBD2 matching over 11 bases. The CDR3 sequence is 15 residues long. J was trimmed by 9 bases and V by 6 bases; bases with no gene match: 10. Germline V CDR1 and CDR2: SNHLY, FYNNEI. CDR3 loop: CASSPDSGGGSEQFF. The DNA for the CDR3 is TGTGCCAGCAGCCCTGATAGCGGGGGGGGAAGTGAGCAGTTCTTC.

This chain joins TRBV19 and TRBJ2-1; D unresolved. Germline loops: CDR1 LNHDA, CDR2 SQIVND (reference sequence). Trimming stripped 3 bases from V and 5 bases from J, with 14 bases between. The CDR3 runs to 15 residues. Here the CDR3 reads CASSITRTDNNEQFF. CDR3 DNA sequence: TGTGCCAGTAGTATTACGCGAACAGATAACAATGAGCAGTTCTTC.